Presented here are 3 T cell receptor beta chains from one specimen sequenced in a study of blood T cell repertoires in COVID-19. The protocol was immunoSEQ multiplex PCR, while the TCRdb copy is restricted to in-frame clones and leaves out a portion. The sample contains approximately 140,000 clones, about 83% of which appear only once. Sequencing input: peripheral blood. These receptors came from a human donor in a cohort sampled during active COVID-19.

V usage is TRBV2 and J usage is TRBJ2-1; 7 positions match TRBD2. The CDR3 is 12 residues long. Germline trimming cut 2 bases from V and 15 bases from J; bases unmatched to any gene: 7. Germline V gives CDR1 SNHLY, CDR2 FYNNEI. CDR3 nucleotides: TGTGCCAGCAGTGAATTAAGGCGGGGGAGGTTCTTC. This codes for CASSELRRGRFF.

The chain has TRBV3-1 (or the pseudogene TRBV3-2) and TRBJ1-2; D gene ambiguous. Per germline, CDR1 LGHDT and CDR2 YNNKEL (reference sequence). The CDR3 is 17 amino acids. The V gene lost 5 bases and the J gene lost 2 bases, with 21 bases spanning the gap. The CDR3 DNA is TGTGCCAGCAGCGAAGGCGGTGGAAAGGTAGCCAACTATGGCTACACCTTC. This translates into CASSEGGGKVANYGYTF.

The rearrangement links TRBV18 to TRBJ2-5, with a weak D call TRBD2 (5 bases). The CDR3 has 14 residues. Germline CDR1 reads KGHSH; CDR2 reads LQKENI. V lost 6 bases to trimming and J lost 0 bases, with 11 bases between them. The CDR3 coding sequence is TGTGCCAGCTCCCGAATGCGGGACCAAGAGACCCAGTACTTC. It encodes CASSRMRDQETQYF. Supplemented by reference TRBV18 and TRBJ2-5, the full variable domain reads NAGVMQNPRHLVRRRGQEARLRCSPMKGHSHVYWYRQLPEEGLKFMVYLQKENIIDESGMPKERFSAEFPKEGPSILRIQQVVRGDSAAYFCASSRMRDQETQYFGPGTRLLVL.